These 14 T cell receptor beta chains share one sample of origin, sequenced in a study of read filtering for tumor transcriptome and immune sequencing. Molecular barcoded adaptors covering alpha/delta and beta/gamma chains were used on 400 ng RNA. TCRdb passed the reads through MiXCR, listing each CDR3 protein once. The sample has about 57,000 distinct CDR3 sequences, approximately 14% seen once. Sequencing was performed on a population of CD138-negative cells sorted from bone marrow. These receptors were collected from a donor at least 40 years old with multiple myeloma.

In its sample, this clonotype was seen many times. The V and J genes are TRBV20-1 and TRBJ1-5; tentatively, D is TRBD1 (6 bases). Trimming took 6 bases from V and 3 from J, leaving 12 bases between them. Germline CDR1 is DFQATT and CDR2 is SNEGSKA (reference sequence). The CDR3 sequence is 13 residues long. Written as DNA, the CDR3 is TGCAGTGCCCATCACAGGGTCAATCAGCCCCAGCATTTT. This translates into CSAHHRVNQPQHF.

This clonotype was observed at least ten times. J is TRBJ2-1 and V is TRBV25-1; D remains unclear. The CDR3 is 14 amino acids. Germline CDR1 and CDR2: MGHDK and SYGVNS. V gave up 1 base and J gave up 6 bases, with 10 bases separating them. The CDR3 is CASSELGSTNEQFF. CDR3 in DNA: TGTGCCAGCAGTGAATTGGGGTCGACCAATGAGCAGTTCTTC.

A remark on this clonotype: The CDR3 carries no conserved terminal phenylalanine or tryptophan, so it likely arises from a read error. The chain couples TRBV5-1 to TRBJ2-2; no clear D. This CDR3 is built from 13 residues. V lost 2 bases to trimming and J lost 5 bases, with 7 bases between them. Germline-derived CDR1 and CDR2 are SGHRS and YFSETQ. The CDR3 DNA follows: TGCGCCAGCAGCTTAGGGAAGACCGGGGAGCTGTTTTAT. Its translation: CASSLGKTGELFY.

This clonotype came up many times. The gene calls are TRBV29-1 and TRBJ1-1, with D unresolved. CDR1 is SQVTM and CDR2 is ANQGSEA in the germline V gene. V was clipped by 6 bases and J by 1 base, with 18 bases between them. The CDR3 loop spans 15 amino acids. CDR3 DNA: TGCAGCGTCAAAATGCACCCAGACTCGAACACTGAAGCTTTCTTT. This encodes CSVKMHPDSNTEAFF.

The count of this clonotype is one. The CDR3 region has the DNA TGTGCCAGCAGCCCAGGGACCAACTACAACACAGATACGCAGTATTTT. It translates to CASSPGTNYNTDTQYF. The V and J genes are TRBV7-2 and TRBJ2-3; TRBD1 or TRBD2 may be the D gene (5 bases each). CDR1 and CDR2 from the germline V gene are SGHTA and FQGNSA. V gave up 5 bases and J gave up 2 bases, with 17 bases separating them. The CDR3 is 16 residues long.

This clonotype was recorded many times. This rearrangement joins TRBV11-3 to TRBJ2-6; no firm D call. From germline, CDR1 is SGHNT and CDR2 YENEEA. The ends were cut back, 1 base at V and 0 bases at J, with 10 bases in the middle. The CDR3 is made up of 17 amino acids. CDR3 bases: TGTGCCAGCAGCTTAGTCAGACACGTCTCTGGGGCCAACGTCCTGACTTTC. The encoded protein is CASSLVRHVSGANVLTF. Full variable domain (outside the CDR3, taken from reference TRBV11-3 and TRBJ2-6): EAGVVQSPRYKIIEKKQPVAFWCNPISGHNTLYWYLQNLGQGPELLIRYENEEAVDDSQLPKDRFSAERLKGVDSTLKIQPAELGDSAVYLCASSLVRHVSGANVLTFGAGSRLTVL.

This clonotype was counted ten times or more. The rearrangement joins TRBV29-1 to TRBJ2-7; D is ambiguous. Trimming stripped 5 bases from V and 6 bases from J, with 14 bases between. The CDR3 has 12 amino acids. Germline V gives CDR1 SQVTM, CDR2 ANQGSEA. CDR3 DNA sequence: TGCAGCGTTTGTCTTGGGGTTGCCGAGCAGTACTTC. The encoded protein is CSVCLGVAEQYF.

In its sample, this clonotype was seen many times. The chain combines TRBV6-5 with TRBJ1-1; D remains ambiguous. CDR1 is MNHEY, CDR2 SVGAGI, per germline. The CDR3 runs 12 residues. The V and J ends lost 5 bases and 5 bases respectively, with 9 bases between them. CDR3 amino acids: CASSPGLTEAFF. Here the CDR3 DNA reads TGTGCCAGCAGTCCGGGTTTGACTGAAGCTTTCTTT.

This chain links TRBV7-8 with TRBJ2-5, with D perhaps matching TRBD2 (7 bases). The length of the CDR3 is 15 residues. Trimming stripped 3 bases from V and 5 bases from J, with 16 bases between. The V gene's germline CDR1 is SGHVS and CDR2 FQNEAQ. CDR3 bases: TGTGCCAGCAGCTTTTTCGGGGGGCCGTGGGAGACCCAGTACTTC. Translation gives CASSFFGGPWETQYF. Full variable domain (rest looked up from reference TRBV7-8 and TRBJ2-5): GAGVSQSPRYKVAKRGQDVALRCDPISGHVSLFWYQQALGQGPEFLTYFQNEAQLDKSGLPSDRFFAERPEGSVSTLKIQRTQQEDSAVYLCASSFFGGPWETQYFGPGTRLLVL.

In its sample, this clonotype was seen many times. The gene calls are TRBV10-3 and TRBJ2-1, with 7 bases matching TRBD2. CDR1 ENHRY and CDR2 SYGVKD come from the germline V gene. CDR3 length: 14 amino acids. Trimming cost V 7 bases and J 8 bases; bases outside gene matches: 11. In DNA form, the CDR3 reads TGTGCCATCAAATCGGGGGAGGGCCTCGATGAGCAGTTCTTC. Protein sequence: CAIKSGEGLDEQFF.

This clonotype was seen ten or more times. The V call is TRBV20-1, the J call TRBJ2-2; D is undetermined. Per germline, CDR1 DFQATT and CDR2 SNEGSKA (reference sequence). The CDR3 consists of 14 residues. V was shortened by 6 bases and J by 3 bases, with 14 bases between the two germline ends. Here the CDR3 reads CSAKQRADTGELFF. The CDR3 nucleotides read TGCAGTGCAAAACAGAGAGCCGACACCGGGGAGCTGTTTTTT.

This clonotype showed up just a few times. The chain links TRBV24-1 to TRBJ2-3; D is unclear. CDR1 is KGHDR and CDR2 is SFDVKD in the germline V gene. The CDR3 consists of 13 residues. The germline V and J ends were trimmed by 4 bases and 9 bases, with 13 bases remaining between them. CDR3 coding DNA: TGTGCCACCAGTGAGCCCCCCTTAGAAACGCAGTATTTT. Protein: CATSEPPLETQYF.

In this sample, this clonotype turned up many times. The chain joins TRBV29-1 to TRBJ2-1; 10 bases map to TRBD2. This CDR3 contains 20 residues. Germline CDR1 reads SQVTM; CDR2 reads ANQGSEA. The V and J ends lost 0 bases and 5 bases, in that order; junction bases with no gene match: 19. The CDR3 DNA reads as TGCAGCGTTGAAGAAGCCGGGTCAGGGGCTAGCGGGAGTCTGAACAATGAGCAGTTCTTC. It is translated as CSVEEAGSGASGSLNNEQFF.

V and J are TRBV6-6 and TRBJ2-3, with D maybe TRBD2 (6 bases). V gave up 6 bases and J gave up 7 bases, with 11 bases separating them. The CDR3 consists of 12 residues. Germline values: CDR1 MNHNY, CDR2 SVGAGI (reference sequence). CDR3 coding DNA: TGTGCCAGCAGCCAACTAGCATATACGCAGTATTTT. Encoded protein: CASSQLAYTQYF.